This T cell receptor (beta chain) was observed in a study of shared clonotypes between healthy human individuals. Libraries were prepared by immunoSEQ multiplex PCR; TCRdb keeps only in-frame clonotypes and omits some of them. The sample records fewer than 700,000 clones, about 95% being singletons. Naivety among CD8 cells was defined by CD45RO negativity and positive CCR7 selection, thereby excluding terminally differentiated effector memory CD45RA+ cells. This CDR3 spans 15 amino acids. Trimming left V 5 bases short and J 4 bases short, with 17 bases between. The germline V gene encodes CDR1 MDHEN and CDR2 SYDVKM.

V is TRBV28 and J is TRBJ1-2; D uncertain. What was sequenced was naive CD8+ T cells sorted from blood. This receptor was taken from a woman aged 25-40 years in good health. The CDR3 DNA follows: TGTGCCAGCAGTCCGACCCTGGAGCTTATCTATGGCTACACCTTC. It is translated as CASSPTLELIYGYTF.